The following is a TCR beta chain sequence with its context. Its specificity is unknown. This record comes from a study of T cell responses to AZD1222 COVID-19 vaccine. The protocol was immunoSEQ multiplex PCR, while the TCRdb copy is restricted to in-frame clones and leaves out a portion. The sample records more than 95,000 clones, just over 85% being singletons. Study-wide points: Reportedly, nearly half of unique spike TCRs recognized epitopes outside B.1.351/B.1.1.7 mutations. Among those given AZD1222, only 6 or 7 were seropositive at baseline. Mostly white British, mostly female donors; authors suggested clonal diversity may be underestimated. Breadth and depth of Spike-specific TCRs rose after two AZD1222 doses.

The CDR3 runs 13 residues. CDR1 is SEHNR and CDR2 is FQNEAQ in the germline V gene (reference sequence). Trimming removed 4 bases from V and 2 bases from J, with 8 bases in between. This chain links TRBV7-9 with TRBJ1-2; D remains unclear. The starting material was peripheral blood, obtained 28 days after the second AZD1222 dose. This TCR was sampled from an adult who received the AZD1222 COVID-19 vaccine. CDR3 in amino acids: CASSSHENYGYTF. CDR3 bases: TGTGCCAGCAGCTCTCACGAGAACTATGGCTACACCTTC.